One T cell receptor beta chain is described in this entry. TCRdb redid the calling of the RT-PCR reads with MiXCR, one entry per CDR3 protein. In the table there are approximately 160,000 distinct CDR3 sequences, 24% of which are singletons. This specimen comes from a study of patients and donors after allogeneic stem cell transplantation. Germline CDR1 SNHLY, CDR2 FYNNEI. Trimming pared 1 base from V and 2 bases from J, leaving 5 bases between. The CDR3 runs to 13 residues. This clonotype originated in a human donor who was either an allogeneic HSCT recipient or a stem cell or donor lymphocyte infusion donor (not recorded which). It is not recorded whose cells these are; they may come from a transplant donor. Sample: blood, either unsorted or a sorted T cell fraction (not recorded which). The chain has TRBV2 and TRBJ1-1; D is unclear. This chain's CDR3 is CASSEEVNTEAFF. DNA of the CDR3: TGTGCCAGCAGTGAAGAGGTAAACACTGAAGCTTTCTTT.